This T cell receptor (beta chain) was identified in a study of siplizumab effects on memory and regulatory T cells. The V and J ends lost 9 bases and 6 bases respectively, with 11 bases between them. The CDR3 is made up of 11 amino acids. Germline V gene lookup returns CDR1 LNHDA and CDR2 SQIVND (reference sequence). For this clone: Antigen unknown.

Study outcomes and limitations: Unstimulated subset assignment was obtained for only a minor fraction of alloreactive clones. Naive T cells were seen as more diverse than memory cells and as major alloresponse contributors.

Per sample, the assay covered 80,000 to 100,000 TCR templates. Sequencing was performed with immunoSEQ multiplex PCR; in TCRdb, only in-frame clones are kept and a portion is missing. The top ten clones hold approximately 0.15% of a sample with about 100,000 clones, 75% to 95% of them seen once. Sequencing was carried out using CD4+ T cells sorted from blood. The sequence was collected from a human donor in good health. The chain combines TRBV19 with TRBJ1-1, with D uncertain. The CDR3 DNA reads TGTGCCAGCGTGGGGAAGGCTGAAGCTTTCTTT. Amino acid sequence: CASVGKAEAFF.